This is a list of T cell receptor beta chains from one sample in a study of shared clonotypes between healthy human individuals. The protocol was immunoSEQ multiplex PCR, while the TCRdb copy is restricted to in-frame clones and leaves out a portion. This sample has roughly 300,000 clones, with around 87% found just once. Sequenced: memory CD8+ T cells sorted from blood. The receptors come from a man aged 18 to 30 in good health. The CDR3 runs from the conserved cysteine through the conserved F or W. D genes are given only for firm matches. Size is omitted from some rows. Given values are once, few, many or a class for expanded clones.

v_call: TRBV7-9; j_call: TRBJ1-2; d_call: NA; clone_size: NA; cdr3_aa: CASSLSTAPTEGYTF; cdr3_nt: TGTGCCAGCAGCTTATCGACCGCCCCGACCGAGGGCTACACCTTC
v_call: TRBV7-9; j_call: TRBJ2-7; d_call: TRBD2; clone_size: NA; cdr3_aa: CASSGTSGSEGEQYF; cdr3_nt: TGTGCCAGCAGCGGGACTAGCGGGAGTGAGGGGGAGCAGTACTTC
v_call: TRBV11-3; j_call: TRBJ2-2; d_call: NA; clone_size: NA; cdr3_aa: CASSLDFAGPNTGELFF; cdr3_nt: TGTGCCAGCAGCTTAGACTTCGCGGGTCCGAACACCGGGGAGCTGTTTTTT
v_call: TRBV5-4; j_call: TRBJ2-7; d_call: TRBD2; clone_size: NA; cdr3_aa: CASSPLAGAAHEQYF; cdr3_nt: TGTGCCAGCAGCCCCCTAGCGGGAGCGGCCCACGAGCAGTACTTC
v_call: TRBV6-1; j_call: TRBJ2-3; d_call: NA; clone_size: NA; cdr3_aa: CASSGTGPTDTQYF; cdr3_nt: TGTGCCAGCAGTGGAACCGGGCCCACAGATACGCAGTATTTT
v_call: TRBV27; j_call: TRBJ1-1; d_call: TRBD1; clone_size: NA; cdr3_aa: CASSFGTGGTEAFF; cdr3_nt: TGTGCCAGCAGTTTCGGGACAGGGGGGACTGAAGCTTTCTTT
v_call: TRBV6-5; j_call: TRBJ2-7; d_call: TRBD1; clone_size: NA; cdr3_aa: CASSYGDRVHEQYF; cdr3_nt: TGTGCCAGCAGTTACGGGGACAGGGTCCACGAGCAGTACTTC
v_call: TRBV5-4; j_call: TRBJ2-1; d_call: NA; clone_size: NA; cdr3_aa: CASSFTSGPRLDEQFF; cdr3_nt: TGTGCCAGCAGCTTTACGTCGGGACCCCGCTTGGATGAGCAGTTCTTC
v_call: TRBV4-1; j_call: TRBJ1-1; d_call: NA; clone_size: NA; cdr3_aa: CASSQGPGVNTEAFF; cdr3_nt: TGCGCCAGCAGCCAAGGTCCAGGGGTAAACACTGAAGCTTTCTTT
v_call: TRBV7-6; j_call: TRBJ2-5; d_call: NA; clone_size: once; cdr3_aa: CASSLLGGAGETQYF; cdr3_nt: TGTGCCAGCAGCTTATTAGGGGGAGCGGGTGAGACCCAGTACTTC
v_call: TRBV4-3; j_call: TRBJ2-2; d_call: NA; clone_size: NA; cdr3_aa: CASSPSSHPNTGELFF; cdr3_nt: TGCGCCAGCAGCCCCAGTTCACATCCGAACACCGGGGAGCTGTTTTTT
v_call: TRBV7-2; j_call: TRBJ2-3; d_call: TRBD2; clone_size: NA; cdr3_aa: CASSLNSGRDTQYF; cdr3_nt: TGTGCCAGCAGCTTAAATAGCGGGAGGGATACGCAGTATTTT
v_call: TRBV10-2; j_call: TRBJ2-7; d_call: NA; clone_size: NA; cdr3_aa: CASSNSYEQYF; cdr3_nt: TGCGCCAGCAGTAACTCCTACGAGCAGTACTTC
v_call: TRBV9; j_call: TRBJ2-5; d_call: NA; clone_size: NA; cdr3_aa: CASSVGTNEVKETQYF; cdr3_nt: TGTGCCAGCAGCGTAGGAACTAACGAGGTGAAAGAGACCCAGTACTTC
v_call: TRBV18; j_call: TRBJ2-3; d_call: TRBD2; clone_size: once; cdr3_aa: CASSPFLAGRATDTQYF; cdr3_nt: TGTGCCAGCTCACCATTCCTAGCGGGAAGGGCAACAGATACGCAGTATTTT
v_call: TRBV18; j_call: TRBJ1-1; d_call: NA; clone_size: once; cdr3_aa: CASSPARWQRNTEAFF; cdr3_nt: TGTGCCAGCTCACCCGCCCGATGGCAGCGGAACACTGAAGCTTTCTTT
v_call: TRBV6-5; j_call: TRBJ1-6; d_call: NA; clone_size: NA; cdr3_aa: CASSYGPYNSPLHF; cdr3_nt: TGTGCCAGCAGTTACGGACCCTATAATTCACCCCTCCACTTT
v_call: TRBV5-1; j_call: TRBJ2-5; d_call: NA; clone_size: many; cdr3_aa: CASSLSILGETQYF; cdr3_nt: TGCGCCAGCAGCTTGAGCATTCTTGGCGAGACCCAGTACTTC
v_call: TRBV4-3; j_call: TRBJ2-7; d_call: NA; clone_size: NA; cdr3_aa: CASSQHSKTYEQYF; cdr3_nt: TGCGCCAGCAGCCAACATTCGAAAACCTACGAGCAGTACTTC
v_call: TRBV7-9; j_call: TRBJ2-7; d_call: NA; clone_size: NA; cdr3_aa: CASSYPDSVASYEQYF; cdr3_nt: TGTGCCAGCAGCTACCCGGACAGCGTAGCTTCCTACGAGCAGTACTTC